The present T cell receptor beta chain was sequenced within a study of breast tumors, draining lymph nodes, adjacent tissues. Study conclusions and caveats: Data only fit, rather than demonstrated, lymph node origin of most tumor T cells. Compared with lymph nodes, tumors were less diverse; compared with nontumor tissue, more. The data were judged consistent with most tumor T cells coming from lymph node and expanding in tumor. Tumor and nontumor repertoires were significantly more similar in luminal-like than in basal-like breast cancer.

TCRdb ran MiXCR on the multiplex PCR reads and lists one entry per CDR3 protein. In the table there are 20,000 to 25,000 distinct CDR3 sequences, around 33% of which are singletons. This clonotype was counted ten times or more. Its matching antigen is unknown. The germline V gene has CDR1 LNHNV and CDR2 YYDKDF (reference sequence). The CDR3 loop spans 14 amino acids. Trimming took 1 base from V and 5 from J; bases not matched to a gene: 1. Material for sequencing was breast tumor tissue. The TCR originated in a female donor with breast cancer. Some clones in this sample may be carry-over from other donors' samples. The chain links TRBV15 to TRBJ1-2; TRBD1 matches 10 bases. CDR3 nucleotides: TGTGCCACCAGCAGAGCGGACAGGGGGTATGGCTACACCTTC. As protein: CATSRADRGYGYTF. Looking up the rest from reference TRBV15 and TRBJ1-2 gives the full variable domain: DAMVIQNPRYQVTQFGKPVTLSCSQTLNHNVMYWYQQKSSQAPKLLFHYYDKDFNNEADTPDNFQSRRPNTSFCFLDIRSPGLGDTAMYLCATSRADRGYGYTFGSGTRLTVV.